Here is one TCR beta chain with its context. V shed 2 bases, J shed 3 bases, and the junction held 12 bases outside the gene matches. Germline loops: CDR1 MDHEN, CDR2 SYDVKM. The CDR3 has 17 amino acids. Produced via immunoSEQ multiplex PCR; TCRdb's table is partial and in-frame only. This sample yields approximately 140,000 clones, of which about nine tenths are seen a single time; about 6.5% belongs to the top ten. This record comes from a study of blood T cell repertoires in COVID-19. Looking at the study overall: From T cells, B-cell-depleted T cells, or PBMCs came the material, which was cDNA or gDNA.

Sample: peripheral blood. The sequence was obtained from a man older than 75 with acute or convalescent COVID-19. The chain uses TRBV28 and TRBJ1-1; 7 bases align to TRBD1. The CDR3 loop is CASSLPEPGQIDTEAFF. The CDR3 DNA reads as TGTGCCAGCAGTTTACCCGAACCGGGACAGATAGACACTGAAGCTTTCTTT.